Below, 4 T cell receptor beta chains from the same sample are listed, as sequenced in a study of a mutant IDH1 vaccine in newly diagnosed glioma. Clones were sequenced by immunoSEQ multiplex PCR, and TCRdb holds only the in-frame ones, with some missing. Among over 80,000 clones listed, more than 80% were seen once. The sample's time point: week 47, end of study. A single vaccine dose contained 300 ug of mutant IDH1 20-mer peptide, and topical imiquimod was used with it. No antigen has been identified for these receptors. Sequenced here: PBMCs, sampled from a glioma patient whose treatment included an IDH1 peptide vaccine. These TCRs come from a man aged 40-50 years with glioma.

The chain couples TRBV27 to TRBJ1-3, with TRBD1 as a possible D gene (6 bases). The V end was cut by 5 bases, the J end by 0 bases, with 14 bases between. CDR3 size: 16 residues. Germline CDR1 MNHEY, CDR2 SMNVEV (reference sequence). CDR3 sequence: CASSGPRGNSGNTIYF. DNA for the CDR3: TGTGCCAGCAGTGGGCCCAGGGGAAACTCTGGAAACACCATATATTTT.

CDR3 region: CAISDGHNTEAFF. The CDR3 coding sequence is TGTGCCATCAGTGACGGACATAACACTGAAGCTTTCTTT. The genes are TRBV10-3 and TRBJ1-1; TRBD1 is a possible D gene (5 bases). Germline loops: CDR1 ENHRY, CDR2 SYGVKD. CDR3 length: 13 amino acids. The V end was cut by 3 bases, the J end by 2 bases, with 7 bases between.

This rearrangement joins TRBV7-9 to TRBJ1-1, with D perhaps matching TRBD1 (5 bases). Between the trimmed V and J ends, which lost 5 bases and 8 bases, there was a span of 18 bases. Germline assignment: CDR1 SEHNR and CDR2 FQNEAQ (reference sequence). There are 14 residues in the CDR3. The CDR3 sequence: CASSEMPGPWEAFF. The CDR3 DNA is TGTGCCAGCAGCGAAATGCCGGGACCCTGGGAAGCTTTCTTT.

The chain recombines TRBV6-6 with TRBJ2-7; D is perhaps TRBD2 (5 bases). Trimming pared 2 bases from V and 4 bases from J, leaving 12 bases between. This CDR3 is built from 14 residues. Germline-derived CDR1 and CDR2 are MNHNY and SVGAGI (reference sequence). Written as DNA, the CDR3 is TGTGCCAGCAGTTACGAGGGATGGGGTTACGAGCAGTACTTC. Protein: CASSYEGWGYEQYF.